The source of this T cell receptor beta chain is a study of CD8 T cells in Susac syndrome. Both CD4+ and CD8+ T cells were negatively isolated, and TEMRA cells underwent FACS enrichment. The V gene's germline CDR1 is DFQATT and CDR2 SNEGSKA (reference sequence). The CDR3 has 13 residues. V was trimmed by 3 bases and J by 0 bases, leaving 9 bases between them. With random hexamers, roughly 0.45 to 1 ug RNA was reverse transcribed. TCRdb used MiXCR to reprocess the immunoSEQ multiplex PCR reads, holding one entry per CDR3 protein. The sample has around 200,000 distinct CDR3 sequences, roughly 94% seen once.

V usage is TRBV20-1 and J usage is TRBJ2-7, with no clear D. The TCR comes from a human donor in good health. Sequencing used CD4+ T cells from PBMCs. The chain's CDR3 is CSASRSSSYEQYF. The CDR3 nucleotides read TGCAGTGCTAGTCGCAGCTCCTCCTACGAGCAGTACTTC.